This T cell receptor beta chain was obtained from a study of OX40 agonist ivuxolimab in advanced cancers. Looked up from germline, CDR1 is SGHRS and CDR2 is YFSETQ. The trim removed 4 bases at V and 5 bases at J, leaving 8 bases unmatched. This CDR3 is built from 15 residues. Assay used: immunoSEQ multiplex PCR; TCRdb lists only in-frame clones, some missing. The sample has 34,000 or so clones, roughly 80% seen once. This specimen was CD4+ or CD8+ T cells sorted from blood, taken in a trial of the OX40 agonist ivuxolimab. This receptor was identified in an adult with an advanced solid tumor such as melanoma, head and neck, liver or kidney cancer. The gene calls are TRBV5-1 and TRBJ1-1; 10 bases are shared with TRBD1. CDR3 region: CASSPGQGSNTEAFF. In nucleotides, the CDR3 is TGCGCCAGCAGCCCGGGACAGGGGTCTAATACTGAAGCTTTCTTT.